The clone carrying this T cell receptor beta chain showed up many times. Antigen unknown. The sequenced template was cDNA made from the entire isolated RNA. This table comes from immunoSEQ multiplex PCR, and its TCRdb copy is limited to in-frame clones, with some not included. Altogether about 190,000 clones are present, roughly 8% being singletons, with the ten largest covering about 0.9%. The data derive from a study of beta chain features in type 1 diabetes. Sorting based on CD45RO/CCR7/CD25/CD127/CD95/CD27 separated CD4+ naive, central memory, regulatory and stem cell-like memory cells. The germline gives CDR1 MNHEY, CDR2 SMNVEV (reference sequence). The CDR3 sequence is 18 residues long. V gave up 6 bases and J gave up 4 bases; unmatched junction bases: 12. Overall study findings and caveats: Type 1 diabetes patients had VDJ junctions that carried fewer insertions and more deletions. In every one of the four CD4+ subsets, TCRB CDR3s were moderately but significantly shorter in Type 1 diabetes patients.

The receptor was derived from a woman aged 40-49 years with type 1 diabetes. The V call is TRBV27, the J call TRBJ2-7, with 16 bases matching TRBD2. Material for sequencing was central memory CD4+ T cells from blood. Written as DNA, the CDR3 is TGTGCCAGCAGGGGTTTCCCGGGACTAGCGGGAGGGGGATACGAGCAGTACTTC. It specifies CASRGFPGLAGGGYEQYF.